This T cell receptor (beta chain) derives from a study of Graves' ophthalmopathy and Graves' hyperthyroidism. If patients had other autoimmune diseases, uncontrolled infections, pregnancy or lactation, they were excluded. RNA transcripts served as template for amplifying TCR beta CDR3 sequences. An initial RT-PCR round employing HTBI primers preceded a second-round multiplex PCR. TCRdb recomputed calls from the multiplex PCR reads with MiXCR, one row per CDR3 protein. In the table there are 360,000 or so distinct CDR3 sequences, 15% to 20% of which are singletons. CDR3 length: 16 residues. CDR1 and CDR2 from the germline V gene are MNHEY and SMNVEV (reference sequence). Trimming took 2 bases from V and 4 from J, leaving 17 bases between them. This clonotype was seen at least ten times.

The sequence came from a woman between 18 and 29 years old with Graves' ophthalmopathy. The chain combines TRBV27 with TRBJ1-1; D remains unclear. Sequencing input: peripheral blood. The CDR3 sequence is CASSLRAFYAGTEAFF. The CDR3 DNA reads TGTGCCAGCAGTTTAAGGGCATTTTATGCGGGCACTGAAGCTTTCTTT.